These T cell receptor beta chains were read from a single sample in a study of cytomegalovirus exposure and HLA in healthy donors. Only in-frame clones appear in the TCRdb table, and some are missing; sequencing was by immunoSEQ multiplex PCR. In the table there are approximately 120,000 clones, roughly three quarters of which are singletons. Sequencing was carried out using PBMCs. The receptors derive from a woman younger than 45 in good health and CMV-seronegative. The CDR3 runs from the conserved cysteine through the conserved F or W. Fields, in order: J gene, D gene, V gene, clone size, CDR3 DNA, CDR3 protein. D genes are given only for firm matches. Rows may omit the clone size; those that give it use once, few, many or a size class.

TRBJ2-1,TRBD2,TRBV4-2,few,TGTGCCAGCAGCCAAGAGACTAGCGGTACAGAGCAGTTCTTC,CASSQETSGTEQFF
TRBJ2-2,.,TRBV15,few,TGTGCCACCAGCAGAGTGGGAGCGGGCACCGGGGAGCTGTTTTTT,CATSRVGAGTGELFF
TRBJ2-7,TRBD2,TRBV2,.,TGTGCCAGCAGTCGTCCCGGGACTAGCGGGGGGCGCTCCTACGAGCAGTACTTC,CASSRPGTSGGRSYEQYF
TRBJ2-7,.,TRBV6-5,.,TGTGCCAGCCGGACAGCCTACGAGCAGTACTTC,CASRTAYEQYF
TRBJ1-1,.,TRBV10-3,once,TGTGCCATCAGTGGGAAAAACAGGGATAGAACGGGTGAAGCTTTCTTT,CAISGKNRDRTGEAFF
TRBJ2-7,TRBD2,TRBV2,few,TGTGCCAGCAGTGAAGGGGGGCTAGCGGGAAACGAGCAGTACTTC,CASSEGGLAGNEQYF
TRBJ1-1,.,TRBV9,.,TGTGCCAGCAGCGTAGCAGGTATGAACACTGAAGCTTTCTTT,CASSVAGMNTEAFF
TRBJ1-2,.,TRBV7-3,.,TGTGCCAGCAGCTTAACGTCAACCAGGGGTCGCGACTTGGATGGCTACACCTTC,CASSLTSTRGRDLDGYTF
TRBJ1-6,TRBD1,TRBV2,.,TGTGCCAGCAGTTTCAGACAGGGGAGGGATTCACCCCTCCACTTT,CASSFRQGRDSPLHF
TRBJ1-3,.,TRBV5-1,.,TGCGCCAGCACCCTAACCCCCTACTCTGGAAACACCATATATTTT,CASTLTPYSGNTIYF
TRBJ1-1,.,TRBV7-3,.,TGTGCCAGCAGCTTAAAGGGGTCGGACACTGAAGCTTTCTTT,CASSLKGSDTEAFF
TRBJ2-7,.,TRBV5-4,.,TGTGCCAGCAGCCCCCGGGGCGGGACGGGGACCTACGAGCAGTACTTC,CASSPRGGTGTYEQYF
TRBJ1-3,.,TRBV30,.,TGTGCCTGGAACGCTGGACAGTTGGTTGGAAACACCATATATTTT,CAWNAGQLVGNTIYF
TRBJ1-5,.,TRBV6-5,.,TGTGCCAGCACCCCCCTACCCCGGGGCAATCAGCCCCAGCATTTT,CASTPLPRGNQPQHF
TRBJ2-2,TRBD2,TRBV7-9,.,TGCGGGCTAGCGGTCACCGGGGAGCTGTTTTTT,CGLAVTGELFF
TRBJ2-1,TRBD2,TRBV7-6,.,TGTGCCAGCAGCTTAGGCGGGAGTCTCTACAATGAGCAGTTCTTC,CASSLGGSLYNEQFF
TRBJ2-1,TRBD1,TRBV7-9,.,TGTGCCAGCAGCTTAGGACAGGGCGATGAGCAGTTCTTC,CASSLGQGDEQFF
TRBJ1-2,.,TRBV29-1,.,TGCAGCGTTGTCTCGGGGAGGGATGGCTACACCTTC,CSVVSGRDGYTF
TRBJ2-2,TRBD2,TRBV7-2,.,TGTGCCAGCAGCTTAAGGGCGGGGGGGCGAAGCGGGGAGCTGTTTTTT,CASSLRAGGRSGELFF
TRBJ1-3,.,TRBV9,.,TGTGCCAGCAGCGGCCAAGGAGGGCTGGCTGGAAACACCATATATTTT,CASSGQGGLAGNTIYF
TRBJ2-4,.,TRBV19,.,TGTGCCAGTAGTCCCCGCCACACGGGGAACATTCAGTACTTC,CASSPRHTGNIQYF
TRBJ2-2,TRBD1,TRBV15,.,TGTGCCACCAGCAGAGATCGGCAGGGGGCATCAACCGGGGAGCTGTTTTTT,CATSRDRQGASTGELFF
TRBJ2-1,TRBD1,TRBV15,.,TGTGCCACCAGCGGGAACCGGGACAGGGGGGTGGGTGAGCAGTTCTTC,CATSGNRDRGVGEQFF
TRBJ2-3,TRBD2,TRBV7-2,.,TGTGCCAGCAGCTTAGTGGCTAGCGGGAGTGCCACAGATACGCAGTATTTT,CASSLVASGSATDTQYF
TRBJ2-2,.,TRBV18,.,TGTGCCAGCTCACCGGGACTTCCGAACACCGGGGAGCTGTTTTTT,CASSPGLPNTGELFF
TRBJ2-1,TRBD2,TRBV4-1,few,TGCGCCAGCAGCCAAGGGCTCCTAGCGGGGGGGCCTCGGACCTACAATGAGCAGTTCTTC,CASSQGLLAGGPRTYNEQFF
TRBJ1-2,TRBD1,TRBV14,.,TGTGCCAGCAGCCTCGGGACAGGGGTCTACGGCTACACCTTC,CASSLGTGVYGYTF
TRBJ1-1,TRBD1,TRBV6-1,.,TGTGCCAGCAGGGAAGGGGTAGGACAGGCTTACACTGAAGCTTTCTTT,CASREGVGQAYTEAFF
TRBJ2-2,TRBD1,TRBV15,.,TGTGCCACCAGCAGACCGACAGGGCTTGCCGGGGAGCTGTTTTTT,CATSRPTGLAGELFF
TRBJ2-1,TRBD2,TRBV6-6,.,TGTGCCAGCAGCCCCGGGACTAGCGGCAAAAATGAGCAGTTCTTC,CASSPGTSGKNEQFF
TRBJ2-1,TRBD1,TRBV7-2,once,TGTGCCAGCGCAGGGGGTCCGAGTACCTACAATGAGCAGTTCTTC,CASAGGPSTYNEQFF
TRBJ1-5,.,TRBV5-1,once,TGCGCCAGCAGCCAAGCTCCCGGGGGCAATCAGCCCCAGCATTTT,CASSQAPGGNQPQHF
TRBJ2-7,TRBD2,TRBV28,once,TGTGCCAGCAGTGCACTCTTTGCAACTAGCGGGACTTCCTACGAGCAGTACTTC,CASSALFATSGTSYEQYF
TRBJ2-3,.,TRBV12-5,.,TGTGCTAGTGGTTTGGTACTAACGGGGAGAAGCACAGATACGCAGTATTTT,CASGLVLTGRSTDTQYF
TRBJ2-1,TRBD1,TRBV19,.,TGTGCCAGTAGTCAGGGACAGGCTAACTACAATGAGCAGTTCTTC,CASSQGQANYNEQFF
TRBJ2-5,TRBD1,TRBV30,.,TGTGCCTGGAGTATTACAGGGGGGCGGGAAGAGACCCAGTACTTC,CAWSITGGREETQYF
TRBJ2-1,.,TRBV9,.,TGTGCCAGCAGCGTAGGGGGCGGTTACTACAATGAGCAGTTCTTC,CASSVGGGYYNEQFF
TRBJ2-1,TRBD2,TRBV5-1,.,TGCGCCAGCAGCTCGGAAGGGGCCCCAGAGACTAGCGGGAACTACAATGAGCAGTTCTTC,CASSSEGAPETSGNYNEQFF
TRBJ1-5,.,TRBV27,.,TGTGCCAGCAGTTTATCGATCGGGTACAATCAGCCCCAGCATTTT,CASSLSIGYNQPQHF
TRBJ1-1,.,TRBV7-9,.,TGTGCCACTAAAATGGGGGGAATAGGCACTGAAGCTTTCTTT,CATKMGGIGTEAFF
TRBJ1-6,.,TRBV18,.,TGTGCCAGCTCACCATCAGGGGAGGGATCACCCCTCCACTTT,CASSPSGEGSPLHF
TRBJ2-3,TRBD1,TRBV27,.,TGTGCCAGCAGTTTAAATACAGGGGGCGTGGCAGATACGCAGTATTTT,CASSLNTGGVADTQYF
TRBJ1-1,.,TRBV6-5,.,TGTGCCAGCAGTTACTCAGCAGGGAAGAACACTGAAGCTTTCTTT,CASSYSAGKNTEAFF
TRBJ1-5,TRBD1,TRBV30,.,TGTGCCTGGAGTACCTCGGGACAGGGCAATCAGCCCCAGCATTTT,CAWSTSGQGNQPQHF
TRBJ2-7,TRBD2,TRBV30,.,TGTGCCTGGAGTCGTACCGGGACTAGTTTAAGCGAGCAGTACTTC,CAWSRTGTSLSEQYF
TRBJ1-2,.,TRBV6-1,once,TGTGCCAGCAGAGGACCTAGGGAGGGAAGGTATGGCTACACCTTC,CASRGPREGRYGYTF
TRBJ2-4,.,TRBV27,.,TGTGCCAGCAGTTCCCTGACAGACCTCAACATTCAGTACTTC,CASSSLTDLNIQYF
TRBJ1-6,TRBD1,TRBV5-1,.,TGCGCCAGCAGCCTGGCCGGGACAGCCAATTCACCCCTCCACTTT,CASSLAGTANSPLHF
TRBJ2-2,TRBD1,TRBV5-6,.,TGTGCCAGCAGCTTGGGGCAGGGGGCGGGCACCGGGGAGCTGTTTTTT,CASSLGQGAGTGELFF
TRBJ2-3,.,TRBV7-3,.,TGTGCCAGCAGCTTAGGAGCAGATACGCAGTATTTT,CASSLGADTQYF
TRBJ1-1,.,TRBV7-9,.,TGTGCCAGCAGCCCCCCAGGGAATACTGAAGCTTTCTTT,CASSPPGNTEAFF
TRBJ1-6,.,TRBV11-2,few,TGTGCCAGCAGCTTAGTACAGGGTATGTCACCCCTCCACTTT,CASSLVQGMSPLHF